This record looks at one TCR beta chain sequence and its context. The antigen this receptor binds is unknown. Per-nucleotide qualities are absent, and no much larger clonotype sits a single base away. The germline V gene (reference sequence) supplies CDR1 GTSNPN and CDR2 SVGIG. The CDR3 holds 14 amino acids from the cysteine to the phenylalanine. Here the CDR3 DNA is all that survives: 42 bases in frame from base 1. At the junction V is shortened by 4 bases and J by 0 bases, with 10 bases in between. In total, just over 650 healthy bone marrow donors made up the cohort. At the time of sampling, every cohort member was nominally healthy, though immune exposures that went unrecorded were likely present. The donor tested CMV seropositive and was one of the 289 seropositive cohort members. Each donor provided a peripheral blood sample, and peripheral blood mononuclear cells were used for TCR beta sequencing. Genomic DNA was extracted from the blood cell samples with the Qiagen DNeasy Blood Extraction Kit.

Libraries were built with the immunoSEQ multiplex PCR assay. A mixture of 60 forward primers for TCR Vbeta segments and 13 reverse primers for TCR Jbeta segments was used in the multiplex PCR. The CDR3 region of rearranged TCR beta genes was amplified from genomic DNA with a multiplex PCR assay. Amplified TCR beta libraries were sequenced as 87-base-pair reads on the Illumina HiSeq System. In the paper's pipeline: Across the 666 repertoires, a later analysis counted tens of millions of unique TCR beta chains, roughly 11 million of which were shared by at least two donors. A nearest-neighbor algorithm error-corrected the raw reads and collapsed the reads into unique sequences, merging closely related sequences to remove PCR and sequencing errors. CDR3 sequences were aligned to IMGT reference sequences to assign V, D and J gene segments. Each retained sequence needed at least a six-nucleotide match to both a V gene segment and a J gene segment. Rearrangements were classified as productive when the CDR3 lacked stop codons and remained in frame with V and J, and all other rearrangements were classified as non-productive. Following IMGT convention, CDR3 was defined as the stretch from the second conserved V-encoded cysteine up to the conserved J-encoded phenylalanine. The earlier analysis of 450 to 750 of the donors excluded any sequence lacking an unambiguous match to a single V gene segment. In an earlier analysis of roughly 600 of the donors, a V segment was called functional when productive rearrangements were above 56.7%, and segregating when the standard deviation between donors exceeded 5%. To diagnose cytomegalovirus status from the catalog of TCR beta chain sequences, a statistical classification framework was built. In a later analysis, V and J genes were assigned by comparing TCR nucleotide sequences against IMGT/GENE-DB human TR gene sequences. A later analysis assigned CDR3 sequences and most-parsimonious VDJ recombination scenarios with the TCRdist pipeline. A later analysis defined each TCR beta chain by its CDR3 amino acid sequence plus V-gene family, and excluded reads lacking a unique V-gene family. A later analysis removed 500 to 650 highly shared, low-generation-probability nucleotide sequences to deal with suspected cross-contamination and a sequencing artifact. A later analysis calculated a clonal expansion index for each public chain from normalized within-repertoire ranks of inferred template counts. In a later analysis, generation probabilities were computed using a VDJ recombination model fitted to out-of-frame rearrangements, and the results were checked against IGoR. A later analysis scored TCR-TCR, TCR-HLA and TCR-CMV co-occurrence with hypergeometric tests, applying a repertoire-size bias correction to TCR pairs. False discovery rates were estimated in a later analysis by permuting HLA or CMV assignments 20 times. In a later analysis, co-occurring TCRs were grouped with DBSCAN, and TCRdist sequence similarity was added when clustering was performed within HLA-allele-positive subsets. Repertoires with fewer than 30,000 or more than 120,000 public chains were left out of co-occurrence clustering, as were five repertoires with anomalous nucleotide sharing. TCRdb limited this immuneACCESS table to in-frame rearrangements with V and J called. A share of clones is missing; checked studies link under half to unresolved V genes, and the rest is unexplained. V and J calls and clone size are copied from that table; D and trimming were computed from the DNA. This sample holds about 120,000 clones; around three quarters were observed only once. Less than 6% of the sample belongs to the ten largest clones.

This record belongs to a study of cytomegalovirus exposure and HLA in healthy donors (TCRdb year 2017). For the study in its entirety: An earlier analysis of some 600 of the donors reported 276 Gb of sequence data and 100 million to 120 million unique TCR beta sequences obtained from 150 million to 200 million T cells. Approximately 300 gigabases of sequencing data and around 90 million unique TCR sequences made up an early release that covered over 550 HLA-typed donors. Of the 300 to 500 genotyped donors, 80% to 90% were placed in the genetic ancestry cluster associated with self-reported Caucasian donors. The study was designed to test whether signatures of past pathogen exposure could be identified by cataloging public T cell receptors. The study profiled the T cell repertoires of around 700 subjects by immunosequencing and related them to cytomegalovirus serostatus. A separate validation cohort of over 95 different subjects was used in addition to the roughly 670-subject first cohort. The study combined high-throughput TCR immunosequencing, statistical association of individual TCRs with disease status, and machine learning to predict cytomegalovirus infection status. A later analysis re-analyzed previously published TCR beta repertoires from several hundred donors and added high-resolution HLA genotyping to study TCR occurrence patterns. In the later analysis, no new phenotypic data were used to find candidate immune exposures; instead, reliance was placed on TCR beta sequences and their occurrence across donors. In an earlier analysis of 587 of the donors, high-throughput TCR beta sequencing was used to judge whether each TCR beta V gene segment behaved as functional or pseudogenic. Alongside the repertoire data, information on donor age, sex, ethnicity and CMV serostatus was compiled. A later genetic analysis used genome-wide SNP genotypes for about 60% of the roughly 700 donors, treating that subset as a discovery cohort. Every discovery cohort repertoire had been produced on one sequencing platform. Both class I and class II loci were covered by HLA typing, at four-digit resolution. The number of donors typed differed by locus, with roughly 629-640 for A, B, C, DRB1 and DQB1, around 500 for DQA1, 606 for DPA1, and around 460 for DPB1. Because of strong linkage in the cohort, five DR-DQ haplotypes were treated as single units for association and clustering. On average, about 240,000 unique TCR beta nucleotide sequences were sequenced per donor among roughly 430 genotyped donors of the cohort, with around 19% of those sequences being non-productive. Summary of the overall study and its limitations: Cytomegalovirus status was reported to be diagnosed by the classifier with high specificity and sensitivity in both the original and validation cohorts. A later analysis found that TCR association rates varied across HLA loci, with DRB1 alleles showing the most associated TCRs and HLA-C alleles the fewest. Several of the top co-occurrence clusters appeared to be linked to parvovirus B19, influenza, CMV and Epstein-Barr virus, according to a later analysis. Because the 87-base-pair reads could not distinguish some IMGT-functional V segments, including TRBV6-2 and TRBV6-3, those segments were excluded. It was suggested by the authors that the approach could potentially be generalized to other disease states and immunological phenotypes. A further reported finding was that TCR beta sequences accurately predicted the HLA-A and HLA-B alleles for most subjects in the first cohort. The only immune exposure information available for the cohort was CMV serostatus. Most CMV-associated TCR beta chains appeared to be HLA-restricted in a later analysis, and the HLA associations seemed to be driven largely by CMV exposure. A later analysis found that HLA-associated TCR beta chains were more clonally expanded and had lower generation probabilities than equally common non-associated chains. Assigning TCR associations to individual alleles was difficult when HLA alleles, especially DR and DQ, strongly co-occurred. A later genetic analysis reported fewer N-insertions in productive TCRs among donors in an Asian-associated ancestry cluster than the roughly 620-donor mean. An association between a missense DCLRE1C variant and V-gene and J-gene trimming of TCR beta chains was found in a later genetic analysis and replicated in an independent cohort. The sequencing pipeline was judged likely to have produced a cluster of highly shared sequence variants as a technical artifact. In an earlier analysis of about 550 of the donors, most TCR beta V segments were observed in productive rearrangements about 90% or about 30% of the time, broadly matching IMGT annotations. Correlated functional status among segregating V segments might be attributable to linkage disequilibrium, but an unknown experimental factor could not be ruled out. Most TCR sequences were observed very rarely across donors, whereas some public TCRs were present in many individuals. Roughly uniform sequencing depth across donors was assumed in presence/absence analyses, although this assumption may not hold. In the study, approximately 150 TCR beta chains were listed as associated with cytomegalovirus. This cohort had only TCR beta chains sequenced, and the lack of alpha or paired-chain data limited which features could be detected. Because some donors lacked HLA typing at each locus, the association tests relied only on the typed subset. Because counts were too low, some 16 rarely observed V segments, including chromosome 9 orphons, were excluded from the earlier analysis of 587 of the donors. At a false discovery rate of 0.05, a later analysis linked some 17,000 TCR beta sequences to specific HLA alleles. A few of the identified cytomegalovirus-associated TCR beta chains were confirmed in vitro to be specific for cytomegalovirus antigens.

The sequence was collected from a young man in good health and CMV-seropositive. What was sequenced was PBMCs. The V gene is TRBV30 and the J gene is TRBJ2-1; 6 matching bases give a weak D call of TRBD2. The DNA reads TGTGCCTGGACACCGACTAGCTCCTACAATGAGCAGTTCTTC. It translates as CAWTPTSSYNEQFF.